These T cell receptor beta chains were read from a single sample in a study of blood T cell repertoires in COVID-19. Only in-frame clones appear in the TCRdb table, and some are missing; sequencing was by immunoSEQ multiplex PCR. Of 100,000 to 150,000 clones listed, more than 75% were seen once; the top ten hold over 10%. Source material: peripheral blood. The receptors derive from a woman aged 70 to 79 with COVID-19, enrolled during active disease. The CDR3 runs from the conserved cysteine through the conserved F or W. The D gene is left open where the match is weak. Size values are once, few and many counts, or a class for expanded clones, and some rows have none.

-	TRBV19	TRBJ2-2	TRBD2	CASSIQRGAGELFF	TGTGCCAGTAGTATTCAGCGGGGGGCCGGGGAGCTGTTTTTT
-	TRBV7-2	TRBJ2-2	TRBD2	CASSLMTSVTGELFF	TGTGCCAGCAGCTTAATGACTAGCGTTACCGGGGAGCTGTTTTTT
few	TRBV14	TRBJ1-2	TRBD1	CASSRTGGNYGYTF	TGTGCCAGCAGCCGGACAGGGGGAAACTATGGCTACACCTTC
-	TRBV5-4	TRBJ2-7	-	CASSPDRSLSYEQYF	TGTGCCAGCAGCCCCGACAGAAGTCTCTCCTACGAGCAGTACTTC
-	TRBV6-4	TRBJ1-3	-	CASNPGHPTSGNTIYF	TGTGCCAGCAACCCGGGACATCCGACCTCTGGAAACACCATATATTTT
-	TRBV11-3	TRBJ2-2	-	CASSWSGLANTGELFF	TGTGCCAGCAGCTGGTCGGGACTGGCGAACACCGGGGAGCTGTTTTTT
-	TRBV23-1	TRBJ2-3	-	CAKTTPSTDTQYF	TGCGCCAAGACGACTCCTAGCACAGATACGCAGTATTTT
-	TRBV9	TRBJ2-2	-	CASSRVTGELFF	TGTGCCAGCAGCAGAGTAACCGGGGAGCTGTTTTTT
-	TRBV3-1/TRBV3-2	TRBJ1-4	-	CASSQDSQGRGLFF	TGTGCCAGCAGCCAAGATTCCCAGGGGCGAGGGCTGTTTTTT
-	TRBV7-7	TRBJ1-3	-	CASSSPHWPGNTIYF	TGTGCTAGCAGCTCCCCACATTGGCCAGGAAACACCATATATTTT
-	TRBV3-1/TRBV3-2	TRBJ1-2	TRBD1	CASSVYRGIMGYTF	TGTGCCAGTAGTGTATACAGGGGAATAATGGGCTACACCTTC
-	TRBV28	TRBJ1-5	-	CASSLAGGYGNQPQHF	TGTGCCAGCAGTTTAGCGGGCGGGTACGGCAATCAGCCCCAGCATTTT
once	TRBV6-4	TRBJ2-1	TRBD1	CASSDSGQAGGAYNEQFF	TGTGCCAGCAGTGACTCGGGACAGGCTGGTGGGGCGTACAATGAGCAGTTCTTC
-	TRBV19	TRBJ1-5	TRBD1	CASSTRTGRMNQPQHF	TGTGCCAGTAGTACGAGGACAGGGAGGATGAATCAGCCCCAGCATTTT
-	TRBV5-5	TRBJ1-1	-	CASSLAVGGPEAFF	TGTGCCAGCAGCTTGGCCGTAGGGGGTCCAGAAGCTTTCTTT
-	TRBV3-1/TRBV3-2	TRBJ2-1	TRBD2	CASSQDKGLVSYNEQFF	TGTGCCAGCAGCCAAGATAAAGGACTAGTTAGCTACAATGAGCAGTTCTTC
-	TRBV18	TRBJ2-5	-	CASSPGLVETQYF	TGTGCCAGCTCACCGGGACTGGTAGAGACCCAGTACTTC
-	TRBV6-5	TRBJ1-2	TRBD1	CASSYEGQGNYGYTF	TGTGCCAGCAGTTACGAGGGACAGGGGAACTATGGCTACACCTTC
few	TRBV18	TRBJ2-1	TRBD2	CASSGQGSGGYNEQFF	TGTGCCAGCTCAGGCCAGGGAAGCGGGGGATACAATGAGCAGTTCTTC
-	TRBV3-1/TRBV3-2	TRBJ1-1	TRBD1	CASSQDDRVAEAFF	TGTGCCAGCAGCCAGGACGACAGGGTCGCGGAAGCTTTCTTT
-	TRBV5-4	TRBJ2-3	TRBD2	CASSSPGGGRTDTQYF	TGTGCCAGCAGCTCCCCCGGGGGGGGAAGAACAGATACGCAGTATTTT
-	TRBV10-1	TRBJ2-2	-	CASSATGGATGELFF	TGCGCCAGCAGTGCGACGGGGGGCGCGACCGGGGAGCTGTTTTTT
-	TRBV7-6	TRBJ1-3	TRBD1	CASSLAGRGPGNTIYF	TGTGCCAGCAGCTTAGCGGGCAGGGGGCCCGGAAACACCATATATTTT
-	TRBV18	TRBJ1-2	TRBD1	CASSQGQESNYGYTF	TGTGCCAGCTCCCAAGGACAGGAGTCTAACTATGGCTACACCTTC
-	TRBV28	TRBJ1-3	TRBD1	CASSPRTGLAGNTIYF	TGTGCCAGCAGTCCCCGGACAGGTTTGGCTGGAAACACCATATATTTT
-	TRBV19	TRBJ1-1	-	CASSMEGSRGRVPGNTEAFF	TGTGCCAGTAGTATGGAGGGGAGTCGGGGCAGAGTCCCCGGGAACACTGAAGCTTTCTTT
-	TRBV7-2	TRBJ1-4	TRBD1	CASSFRILTGGVSNEKLFF	TGTGCCAGCAGCTTCCGCATCCTTACAGGGGGCGTCTCTAATGAAAAACTGTTTTTT
few	TRBV6-5	TRBJ2-1	-	CASSAPPAYNEQFF	TGTGCCAGCAGCGCCCCTCCGGCCTACAATGAGCAGTTCTTC
-	TRBV7-2	TRBJ2-5	TRBD2	CASSLSSGGLQETQYF	TGTGCCAGCAGCCTGTCTAGCGGGGGCCTCCAAGAGACCCAGTACTTC
-	TRBV28	TRBJ2-7	-	CASSLSPGPYEQYF	TGTGCCAGCAGTTTAAGTCCAGGGCCCTACGAGCAGTACTTC
-	TRBV24-1	TRBJ1-1	TRBD1	CATSETDRGKAFF	TGTGCCACCAGTGAGACCGACAGGGGGAAAGCTTTCTTT